Given below is one TCR beta chain in context. This clonotype has a handful of counts. Its binding antigen is unknown. One base away there is no much larger clone; base qualities are not given. The CDR3 covers 15 residues, taking in both the cysteine and the phenylalanine. The only DNA kept is the CDR3, 45 bases in frame from the first base. Sequences SGHRS (CDR1) and YFSETQ (CDR2) are obtained from the germline V gene. V was cut back by 5 bases and J by 7 bases, leaving a gap of 20 bases between them. The data belong to a study of blood T cells in healthy people across ages (dated by TCRdb to the mid-2010s). Study-wide context: Template switching captured roughly one uniquely barcoded TCR beta cDNA molecule per two T cells in model experiments. To track age-related changes in TCR beta repertoire diversity, the study relied on deep sequencing normalized with unique cDNA molecular identifiers. The donors were split into four age groups: young (average about 15 years), middle-aged (around 40), aged (62) and long-lived (under 90). Donors of different ages were randomly distributed across sequencing lanes to avoid experimental bias. The study analyzed two additional independent replicas of 1 million unique cDNA reads from the same blood draw for two donors, one aged 18 to 29 and one aged 80 or older.

Libraries came from 5' RACE. TCRdb names Illumina HiSeq 2500 as the instrument used. A second PCR of roughly 7 to 12 cycles was performed with a sample-barcoded 5' primer and a J-beta primer mix. A template-switch 5' adaptor carrying 12 random nucleotides introduced a unique molecular identifier onto each TCR beta cDNA molecule. At least 3 million CDR3-containing paired-end reads were obtained from each sample. All of the RNA was converted into first-strand cDNA using the Mint cDNA synthesis kit, with a TRBC-specific oligonucleotide serving as the primer. Following uracil-DNA glycosylase treatment, a first 18-cycle PCR with universal primers M1SS and BC2_uni_R was performed on all cDNA. The original methods were these. Normalization of each sample was performed by random selection of 1 million high-quality reads, each carrying a distinct molecular identifier. Instead of being binned into consensus sequences, reads that shared molecular identifiers were thrown out. MiTCR, run with a Q25 quality threshold and the strictest error-elimination algorithm, handled CDR3 identification, clonotype clustering and error correction. A nonparametric unseen species model with Euler transformation was used to estimate lower-bound total TCR beta diversity. Starting from the raw public reads, TCRdb applied fastp trimming at Q25, assembled clones with MiXCR and retained in-frame beta chains. For every CDR3 protein sequence, its rows merge into one entry that carries the most common genes and DNA. These V and J calls derive from TCRdb rather than the authors' analysis. The sample table holds 700,000 or so distinct CDR3 sequences, of which 22% were seen once. In total, the top ten clones hold about 20% of the sample.

The approximately 39 donors, aged roughly 6 to 95 years, were systemically healthy Caucasian individuals from Russia. Each donor gave ten milliliters of peripheral blood, drawn into EDTA-treated Vacutainer tubes. PBMCs were isolated by Ficoll-Paque density-gradient centrifugation, with at least 6.5 million obtained per sample. Trizol reagent was used to extract total RNA from PBMCs, with at least 5 micrograms per sample. Naive CD45RAhigh/CD27high T cell percentages were measured by flow cytometry on a PBMC aliquot from every donor. On the study overall, not on this receptor specifically: As age increased, observed TCR beta diversity per million T cells dropped in a roughly linear way, and a significant reduction was already evident by age around 41. Observed TCR beta diversity correlated strongly with the percentage of naive T cells measured by flow cytometry. Since profiling was done on bulk unsorted PBMCs, naive and antigen-experienced compartments could not be conclusively compared. Total diversity estimates from one million sequenced T cells were considered lower bounds and underestimates. Compared with the aged group, the long-lived group had more naive CD4+ T cells, fewer expanded clones and increased TCR diversity, suggesting age selection. The CMV infection status of donors was not known, potentially confounding age-related changes in expanded clonotypes.

The rearranged segments are TRBV5-1 and TRBJ2-3, with the D gene uncertain. This sequence originates from a man between 70 and 80 years old in good health. Sequencing input: blood. CDR3 sequence: CASRSHRAPEYTQYF. The DNA reads TGCGCCAGCAGGTCTCACCGGGCTCCAGAGTATACGCAGTATTTT.